This entry lists 27 T cell receptor beta chains sequenced from one sample in a study of long-term antiretroviral therapy in people with HIV. The libraries were made with immunoSEQ v3.0 at survey level. TCRdb's copy holds only in-frame clones and misses some; the assay was immunoSEQ multiplex PCR. The sample consists of some 20,000 clones, 84% of them appearing once. The sequencing used unsorted PBMCs, collected 0.9 years after starting antiretroviral therapy. These receptors all come from a man in his late teens or twenties with HIV.

The gene calls are TRBV18 and TRBJ1-6, with a possible D match to TRBD1 (5 bases). The V end was cut by 3 bases, the J end by 7 bases, with 13 bases between. The CDR3 has 15 amino acids. Germline-derived CDR1 and CDR2 are KGHSH and LQKENI. In nucleotides, the CDR3 is TGTGCCAGCTCACCTTCGGGACCGTCAAATTCACCCCTCCACTTT. Encoded protein: CASSPSGPSNSPLHF.

This clone has just one count. The V and J genes are TRBV5-8 and TRBJ2-7; 8 positions match TRBD1. V trimming: 2 bases; J trimming: 0 bases; junction bases outside the gene matches: 4. Germline V CDR1 and CDR2: SGHTS, YDEGEE. The CDR3 is 15 amino acids. The CDR3 region has the DNA TGTGCCAGCAGCTTCTCTGGACAGGGCTCCTACGAGCAGTACTTC. Protein sequence: CASSFSGQGSYEQYF.

There are a few counts of this clone. The chain carries TRBV19 and TRBJ1-2; 9 bases match TRBD1. This CDR3 contains 13 residues. Looked up from germline, CDR1 is LNHDA and CDR2 is SQIVND (reference sequence). Unmatched junction bases numbered 3, after V lost 3 bases and J lost 7 bases. The CDR3 loop reads CASSMPGQGGYTF. CDR3 DNA sequence: TGTGCCAGTAGTATGCCGGGACAGGGTGGCTACACCTTC.

V and J are TRBV30 and TRBJ2-2; 9 bases agree with TRBD1. The CDR3 loop spans 15 amino acids. The V gene end was trimmed by 8 bases and the J gene end by 5 bases; junction bases not matched to a gene: 12. The V gene's germline CDR1 is GTSNPN and CDR2 SVGIG (reference sequence). CDR3 residues: CAVGLDRGLTGELFF. The CDR3 region has the DNA TGTGCCGTAGGACTGGACAGGGGTTTGACCGGGGAGCTGTTTTTT.

This chain's CDR3 is CASTVMTGGIGELFF. The CDR3 coding sequence is TGTGCCAGCACGGTGATGACAGGGGGGATCGGGGAGCTGTTTTTT. This rearrangement joins TRBV6-1 to TRBJ2-2; 9 bases line up with TRBD1. This CDR3 region has 15 residues. CDR1 is MNHNS, CDR2 SASEGT, per germline. After removal of 7 bases from V and 7 bases from J, the junction contained 10 bases not matched to a gene.

This clone has a single count. This rearrangement joins TRBV2 to TRBJ1-5; no clear D gene. The germline V gene has CDR1 SNHLY and CDR2 FYNNEI. The V gene lost 4 bases and the J gene lost 6 bases, with 16 bases spanning the gap. CDR3 length: 15 residues. CDR3 residues: CASSVRSGEFQPQHF. As DNA, the CDR3 is TGTGCCAGCAGTGTTCGGTCCGGTGAGTTTCAGCCCCAGCATTTT.

The rearrangement links TRBV10-2 to TRBJ1-5; D is unclear. V dropped 2 bases and J dropped 0 bases, with 17 bases sitting between them. This CDR3 has 18 amino acids. Germline assignment: CDR1 WSHSY and CDR2 SAAADI. The CDR3 protein is CASSELDRRRNSNQPQHF. In nucleotides, the CDR3 is TGCGCCAGCAGTGAGCTGGACCGCAGAAGAAATAGCAATCAGCCCCAGCATTTT.

The genes are TRBV19 and TRBJ1-5, with D unresolved. This CDR3 region has 13 residues. Trimming stripped 7 bases from V and 9 bases from J, with 16 bases between. Germline lookup yields CDR1 LNHDA and CDR2 SQIVND (reference sequence). CDR3 bases: TGTGCCAGTAAGGGCCAGGACGTAGTGCCCCAGCATTTT. It codes for CASKGQDVVPQHF. Using reference TRBV19 and TRBJ1-5 for the parts outside the CDR3, the full variable domain is DGGITQSPKYLFRKEGQNVTLSCEQNLNHDAMYWYRQDPGQGLRLIYYSQIVNDFQKGDIAEGYSVSREKKESFPLTVTSAQKNPTAFYLCASKGQDVVPQHFGDGTRLSIL.

The chain is built from TRBV23-1 and TRBJ1-2; 7 bases match TRBD1. TRBV23-1 is an open reading frame whose function is uncertain. Trimming at V came to 2 bases and at J to 5 bases, leaving 14 bases not matched to a gene. The CDR3 runs to 17 residues. The CDR3 reads CASSQGDSTLPKYGYTF. The DNA for the CDR3 is TGCGCCAGCAGTCAAGGGGACAGCACACTTCCGAAGTATGGCTACACCTTC.

V gene TRBV28 combines with J gene TRBJ1-5; D remains ambiguous. Germline values: CDR1 MDHEN, CDR2 SYDVKM. CDR3 length: 15 amino acids. V lost 2 bases and J lost 7, with 15 bases in between. The CDR3 DNA sequence: TGTGCCAGCAGTTTAGGTCGGACCTCCGGGCAGCCCCAGCATTTT. Amino acid sequence: CASSLGRTSGQPQHF.

The gene calls are TRBV19 and TRBJ1-2, with 7 nucleotides matching TRBD1. CDR1 and CDR2 (germline): LNHDA, SQIVND (reference sequence). The length of the CDR3 is 13 residues. The junction had 11 bases not matched to a gene; V was cut back by 9 bases and J by 7 bases. CDR3 sequence (DNA): TGTGCCAGCTGGGACAGCCTAGTTCCTGGCTACACCTTC. It translates to CASWDSLVPGYTF.

The rearrangement links TRBV4-2 to TRBJ1-1; D is possibly TRBD1 (5 bases). The CDR3 covers 14 residues. V lost 4 bases, J lost 3 bases, and 12 bases lay in between. Germline loops: CDR1 LGHNA, CDR2 YNFKEQ. This chain's CDR3 is CASSRAGTDTEAFF. Here the CDR3 DNA reads TGTGCCAGCAGCCGAGCAGGGACCGACACTGAAGCTTTCTTT.

The V and J genes are TRBV11-2 and TRBJ2-3, with 9 positions matching TRBD1. The CDR3 loop spans 16 amino acids. Trimming at V came to 5 bases and at J to 10 bases, leaving 16 bases not matched to a gene. CDR1 is SGHAT, CDR2 FQNNGV, per germline. The DNA of the CDR3 is TGTGCCAGCAGCACCCGACAGGGGGGAACCACAGCTGCGCAGTATTTT. This gives the protein CASSTRQGGTTAAQYF.

The chain couples TRBV9 to TRBJ2-1; D ambiguous. In germline, CDR1 is SGDLS, CDR2 YYNGEE. Trimming took 0 bases from V and 6 from J, leaving 4 bases between them. CDR3 size: 12 residues. The CDR3 sequence: CASSVETNEQFF. The CDR3 DNA is TGTGCCAGCAGCGTAGAGACCAATGAGCAGTTCTTC.

The rearrangement uses TRBV18 and TRBJ2-1, with 9 bases that match TRBD2. The CDR3 has 16 amino acids. Germline assignment: CDR1 KGHSH and CDR2 LQKENI. Trimming cost V 3 bases and J 6 bases; bases outside gene matches: 9. CDR3 DNA sequence: TGTGCCAGCTCACCCCTCCGAGCTAGCGGGGTCAATGAGCAGTTCTTC. Translating gives CASSPLRASGVNEQFF.

The chain joins TRBV19 to TRBJ1-2; D remains unclear. CDR3 size: 14 residues. CDR1 LNHDA and CDR2 SQIVND come from the germline V gene (reference sequence). V lost 3 bases and J 5 bases, leaving 13 bases between the germline ends. Here the CDR3 DNA reads TGTGCCAGTAGTATTCCGGCAGTATGGTATGGCTACACCTTC. Amino acids: CASSIPAVWYGYTF.

V is TRBV27 and J is TRBJ1-1, with 8 bases matching TRBD1. The V segment lost 5 bases and the J segment 5 bases; nucleotides outside the gene matches: 7. Per the germline V gene, CDR1 is MNHEY and CDR2 is SMNVEV (reference sequence). The CDR3 spans 14 residues. The chain's CDR3 is CASSIDRGRTEAFF. The CDR3 bases are TGTGCCAGCAGTATCGACAGGGGTAGGACTGAAGCTTTCTTT.

V gene TRBV6-5 combines with J gene TRBJ2-1; D possibly matches TRBD1 or TRBD2 (5 bases each). The CDR3 runs to 15 residues. V shed 10 bases and J shed 1 base, with 17 bases lying between them. Germline V lookup: CDR1 MNHEY, CDR2 SVGAGI. The DNA for the CDR3 is TGTGCCACTATGGAGTGGGGGTTATCCTACAATGAGCAGTTCTTC. Its protein is CATMEWGLSYNEQFF.

The rearrangement links TRBV11-2 to TRBJ2-3; D gene ambiguous. Trimming shortened V by 5 bases and J by 4 bases, and 10 bases separated the two germline ends. There are 13 residues in the CDR3. The germline gives CDR1 SGHAT, CDR2 FQNNGV. The CDR3 region is CASSEQRADTQYF. CDR3 DNA sequence: TGTGCCAGCAGCGAACAAAGGGCAGATACGCAGTATTTT.

This clone counts as medium-sized. The chain is built from TRBV6-1 and TRBJ1-3; D is undetermined. Germline CDR1 and CDR2: MNHNS and SASEGT. This CDR3 is built from 15 residues. Between the trimmed V and J ends, which lost 0 bases and 2 bases, there was a span of 8 bases. DNA of the CDR3: TGTGCCAGCAGTGAAGCGTATCATGCTGGAAACACCATATATTTT. This sequence encodes CASSEAYHAGNTIYF.

This chain connects TRBV21-1 to TRBJ2-3; TRBD1 is the table's D call and was not checked against the DNA. TRBV21-1 is tagged as a pseudogene. This CDR3 has 18 amino acids. CDR3: CASSHLGARDRETDTQYF. The CDR3 DNA reads as TGTGCCAGCTCCCACCTGGGCGCCCGGGACAGGGAAACAGATACGCAGTATTTT.

This clone appeared a single time. The V and J genes are TRBV27 and TRBJ2-4; D remains ambiguous. V lost 2 bases to trimming and J lost 4 bases, with 6 bases between them. This CDR3 is 13 amino acids long. The germline gives CDR1 MNHEY, CDR2 SMNVEV (reference sequence). CDR3 in amino acids: CASSLQGKNIQYF. The CDR3 nucleotides are TGTGCCAGCAGTTTACAAGGAAAAAACATTCAGTACTTC.

This rearrangement joins TRBV18 to TRBJ2-2; D might be TRBD1 (6 bases). Trimming cost V 4 bases and J 5 bases, with 17 bases left between them. The germline V gene has CDR1 KGHSH and CDR2 LQKENI. This CDR3 spans 16 amino acids. DNA of the CDR3: TGTGCCAGCTCACTCAACAGGGACCGAGGTACCGGGGAGCTGTTTTTT. The encoded protein is CASSLNRDRGTGELFF.

In its sample, this clone was seen a few times. The J gene is TRBJ1-6, the V gene TRBV10-2, with 9 bases aligning to TRBD1. The germline V gene encodes CDR1 WSHSY and CDR2 SAAADI. The CDR3 has 14 amino acids. J was trimmed by 8 bases and V by 6 bases; bases with no gene match: 5. The CDR3 nucleotides are TGCGCCAGCAGCGGACGGACAGGGGATTCACCCCTCCACTTT. Residues: CASSGRTGDSPLHF.

The rearrangement links TRBV29-1 to TRBJ2-1; no clear D. Trimming cost V 7 bases and J 9 bases, with 16 bases left between them. In germline, CDR1 is SQVTM, CDR2 ANQGSEA. The CDR3 length is 12 residues. The CDR3 loop is CSAAVSQVEQFF. In nucleotides, the CDR3 is TGCAGCGCCGCCGTTTCGCAGGTTGAGCAGTTCTTC.

This clone was seen only once. This chain connects TRBV11-2 to TRBJ2-7, with 7 bases matching TRBD2. J lost 3 bases, V lost 2 bases, and 7 bases had no gene match. Germline CDR1 reads SGHAT; CDR2 reads FQNNGV. This CDR3 is 15 amino acids long. The CDR3 DNA reads as TGTGCCAGCAGCTTAATTCGGGGGGTAGTCTACGAGCAGTACTTC. This translates into CASSLIRGVVYEQYF. The full variable domain, rest sourced from reference TRBV11-2 and TRBJ2-7, is EAGVAQSPRYKIIEKRQSVAFWCNPISGHATLYWYQQILGQGPKLLIQFQNNGVVDDSQLPKDRFSAERLKGVDSTLKIQPAKLEDSAVYLCASSLIRGVVYEQYFGPGTRLTVT.

V gene TRBV19 combines with J gene TRBJ1-6; TRBD1 aligns across 9 bases. The germline CDR1 and CDR2 sequences are LNHDA and SQIVND (reference sequence). The CDR3 runs 13 residues. With V trimmed by 6 bases and J by 10 bases, 4 bases remained unmatched. CDR3 amino acids: CASRLTGGSPLHF. The CDR3 DNA sequence: TGTGCCAGTAGACTGACAGGGGGATCACCCCTCCACTTT.